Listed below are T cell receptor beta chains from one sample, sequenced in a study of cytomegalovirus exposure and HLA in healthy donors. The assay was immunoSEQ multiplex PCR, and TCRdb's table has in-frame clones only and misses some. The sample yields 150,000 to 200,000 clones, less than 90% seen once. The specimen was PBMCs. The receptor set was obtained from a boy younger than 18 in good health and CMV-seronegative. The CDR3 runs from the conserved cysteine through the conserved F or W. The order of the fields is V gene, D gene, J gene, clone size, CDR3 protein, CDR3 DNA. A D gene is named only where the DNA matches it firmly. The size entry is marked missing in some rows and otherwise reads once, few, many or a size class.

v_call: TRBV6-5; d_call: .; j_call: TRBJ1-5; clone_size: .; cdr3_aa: CASSYTSGDNQPQHF; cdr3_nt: TGTGCCAGCAGTTACACGTCGGGGGACAATCAGCCCCAGCATTTT
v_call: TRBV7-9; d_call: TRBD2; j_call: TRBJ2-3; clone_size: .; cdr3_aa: CASSFGLAGTDTQYF; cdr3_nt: TGTGCCAGCAGCTTTGGACTAGCGGGCACAGATACGCAGTATTTT
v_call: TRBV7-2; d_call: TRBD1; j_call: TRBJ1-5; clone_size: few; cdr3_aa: CASSFRQGFQPQHF; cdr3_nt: TGTGCCAGCAGCTTTCGACAGGGGTTTCAGCCCCAGCATTTT
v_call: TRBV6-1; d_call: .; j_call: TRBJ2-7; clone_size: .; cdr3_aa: CASSGYRSSYEQYF; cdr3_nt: TGTGCCAGCAGTGGTTACAGGAGCTCCTACGAGCAGTACTTC
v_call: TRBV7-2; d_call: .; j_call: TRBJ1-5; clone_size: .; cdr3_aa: CASSWGQRGSNQPQHF; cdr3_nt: TGTGCCAGCAGCTGGGGGCAGCGGGGTAGCAATCAGCCCCAGCATTTT
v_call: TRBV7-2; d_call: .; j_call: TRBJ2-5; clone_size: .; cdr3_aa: CASSFTSGIRETQYF; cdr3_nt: TGTGCCAGCAGTTTTACATCCGGGATCCGCGAAACCCAGTACTTC
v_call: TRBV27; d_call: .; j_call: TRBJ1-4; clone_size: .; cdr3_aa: CASSFRGTNEKLFF; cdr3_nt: TGTGCCAGCAGCTTCAGGGGAACTAATGAAAAACTGTTTTTT
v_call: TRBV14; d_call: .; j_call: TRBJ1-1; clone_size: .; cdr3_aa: CASSQVGSLKRTEAFF; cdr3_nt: TGTGCCAGCAGCCAAGTGGGCAGTTTAAAACGCACTGAAGCTTTCTTT
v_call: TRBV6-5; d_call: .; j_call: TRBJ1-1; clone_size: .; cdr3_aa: CASSYFSYTEAFF; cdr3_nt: TGTGCCAGCAGTTACTTTTCCTACACTGAAGCTTTCTTT
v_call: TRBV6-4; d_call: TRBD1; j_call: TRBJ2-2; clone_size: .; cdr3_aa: CASSLTGDAGELFF; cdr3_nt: TGTGCCAGCAGCTTGACAGGGGACGCCGGGGAGCTGTTTTTT
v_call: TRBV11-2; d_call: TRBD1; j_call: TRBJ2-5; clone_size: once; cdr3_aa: CASSSRDRGQETQYF; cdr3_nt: TGTGCCAGCAGCTCTAGGGACAGGGGTCAAGAGACCCAGTACTTC
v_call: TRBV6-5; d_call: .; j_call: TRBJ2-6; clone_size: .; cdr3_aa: CASSLTISGANVLTF; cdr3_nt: TGTGCCAGCAGTTTGACAATCTCTGGGGCCAACGTCCTGACTTTC
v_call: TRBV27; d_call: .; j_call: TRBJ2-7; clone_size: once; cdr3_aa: CASSSQGYSYEQYF; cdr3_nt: TGTGCCAGCAGTTCGCAGGGGTACTCCTACGAGCAGTACTTC
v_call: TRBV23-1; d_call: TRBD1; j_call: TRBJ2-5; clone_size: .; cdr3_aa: CASSHAGTDSQETQYF; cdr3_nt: TGCGCCAGCAGCCACGCAGGGACAGACTCCCAAGAGACCCAGTACTTC
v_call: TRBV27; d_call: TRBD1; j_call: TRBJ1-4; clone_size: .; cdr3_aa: CASSSRDRGGSEKLFF; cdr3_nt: TGTGCCAGCAGTTCACGGGACAGGGGAGGTAGTGAAAAACTGTTTTTT
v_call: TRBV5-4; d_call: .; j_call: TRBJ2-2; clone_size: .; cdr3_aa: CASSLTLTGNGELFF; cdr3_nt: TGTGCCAGCAGCTTGACCCTTACAGGAAACGGGGAGCTGTTTTTT
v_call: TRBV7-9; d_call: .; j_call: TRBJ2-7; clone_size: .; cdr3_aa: CSSSRSYEQYF; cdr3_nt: TGTTCCAGCAGCCGCTCCTACGAGCAGTACTTC
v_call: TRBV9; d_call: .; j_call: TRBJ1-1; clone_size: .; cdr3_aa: CASSVEPGITEAFF; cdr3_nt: TGTGCCAGCAGCGTAGAACCAGGGATTACTGAAGCTTTCTTT
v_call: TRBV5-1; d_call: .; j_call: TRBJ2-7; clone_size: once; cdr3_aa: CASSLAARLNEQYF; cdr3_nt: TGCGCCAGCAGCTTGGCCGCCAGGTTGAACGAGCAGTACTTC
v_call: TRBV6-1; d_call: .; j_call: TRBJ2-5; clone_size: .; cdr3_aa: CASRTGLWETQYF; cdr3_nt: TGTGCCAGCAGAACAGGGTTATGGGAGACCCAGTACTTC
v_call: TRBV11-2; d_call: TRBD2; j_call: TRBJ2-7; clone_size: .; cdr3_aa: CASSLELAGGLSYEQYF; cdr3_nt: TGTGCCAGCAGCTTAGAACTAGCGGGAGGGCTAAGTTACGAGCAGTACTTC
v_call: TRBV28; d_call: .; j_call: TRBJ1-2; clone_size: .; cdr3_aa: CASDSSLGYTF; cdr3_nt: TGTGCCTCGGACAGCTCCCTTGGCTACACCTTC
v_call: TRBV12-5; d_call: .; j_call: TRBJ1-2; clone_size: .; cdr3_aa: CASGRGGYGYTF; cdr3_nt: TGTGCTAGTGGCAGAGGGGGCTATGGCTACACCTTC
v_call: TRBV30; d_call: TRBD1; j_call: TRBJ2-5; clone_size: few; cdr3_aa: CAWSIGQGKQETQYF; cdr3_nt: TGTGCCTGGAGTATCGGACAGGGTAAACAAGAGACCCAGTACTTC
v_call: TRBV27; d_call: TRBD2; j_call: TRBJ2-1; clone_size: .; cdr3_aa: CASSLTSGNSQFF; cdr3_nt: TGTGCCAGCAGTTTGACTAGCGGGAATTCGCAGTTCTTC
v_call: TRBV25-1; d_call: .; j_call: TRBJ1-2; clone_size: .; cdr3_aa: CASSEAGWLYGYTF; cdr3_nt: TGTGCCAGCAGTGAAGCTGGTTGGCTCTATGGCTACACCTTC
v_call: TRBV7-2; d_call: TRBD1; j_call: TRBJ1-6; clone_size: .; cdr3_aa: CASSLYRGNSPLHF; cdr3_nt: TGTGCCAGCAGCTTATACAGGGGCAATTCACCCCTCCACTTT
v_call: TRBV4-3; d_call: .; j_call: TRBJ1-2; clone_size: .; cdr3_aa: CASSQEKGVPLPNYGYTF; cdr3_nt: TGCGCCAGCAGCCAAGAGAAAGGGGTCCCATTACCTAACTATGGCTACACCTTC
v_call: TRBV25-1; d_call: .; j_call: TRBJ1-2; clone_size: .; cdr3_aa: CASSQGRDGYTF; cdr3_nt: TGTGCCAGCAGTCAGGGGAGGGATGGCTACACCTTC
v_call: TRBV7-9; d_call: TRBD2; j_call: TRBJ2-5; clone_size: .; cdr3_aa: CSSSFGEGTQYF; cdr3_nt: TGTTCCAGCAGCTTTGGGGAGGGCACCCAGTACTTC
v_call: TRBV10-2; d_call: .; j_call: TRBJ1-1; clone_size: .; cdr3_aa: CASNGNGRTEAFF; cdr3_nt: TGCGCCAGCAACGGGAACGGGAGGACTGAAGCTTTCTTT
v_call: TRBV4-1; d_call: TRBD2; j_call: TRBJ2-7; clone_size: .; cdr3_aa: CASSQERPGLAAHDEQYF; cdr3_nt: TGCGCCAGCAGCCAAGAGCGTCCGGGACTAGCGGCTCATGATGAGCAGTACTTC
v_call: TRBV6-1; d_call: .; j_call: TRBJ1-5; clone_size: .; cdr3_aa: CASSQSFGNQPQHF; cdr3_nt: TGTGCCAGCAGCCAGTCTTTCGGGAATCAGCCCCAGCATTTT
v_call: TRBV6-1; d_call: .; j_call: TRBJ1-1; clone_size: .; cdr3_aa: CASSERGIAEAFF; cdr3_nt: TGTGCCAGCAGTGAACGGGGGATCGCTGAAGCTTTCTTT
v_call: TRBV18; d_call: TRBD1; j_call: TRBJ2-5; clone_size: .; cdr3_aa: CASSQGQGWGETQYF; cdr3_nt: TGTGCCAGCTCACAAGGACAGGGTTGGGGAGAGACCCAGTACTTC
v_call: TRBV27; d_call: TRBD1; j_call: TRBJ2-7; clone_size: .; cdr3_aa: CASSHPGQGMYEQYF; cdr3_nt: TGTGCCAGCAGCCACCCGGGACAGGGAATGTACGAGCAGTACTTC
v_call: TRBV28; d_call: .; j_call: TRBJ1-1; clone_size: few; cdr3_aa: CASSLMSEAFF; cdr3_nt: TGTGCCAGCAGTTTAATGAGTGAAGCTTTCTTT
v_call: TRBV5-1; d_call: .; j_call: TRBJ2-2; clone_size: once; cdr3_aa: CASSLPSPNTGELFF; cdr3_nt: TGCGCCAGCAGCTTGCCTAGTCCGAACACCGGGGAGCTGTTTTTT
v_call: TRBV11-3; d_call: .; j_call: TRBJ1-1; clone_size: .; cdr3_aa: CASSADLNTEAFF; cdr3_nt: TGTGCCAGCAGCGCAGATTTGAACACTGAAGCTTTCTTT
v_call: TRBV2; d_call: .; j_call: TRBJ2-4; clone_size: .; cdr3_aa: CASRSGLAKNIQYF; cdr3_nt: TGTGCCAGCAGAAGCGGTCTAGCCAAAAACATTCAGTACTTC
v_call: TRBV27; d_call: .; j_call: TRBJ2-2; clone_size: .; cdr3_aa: CASSRQGTTNTGELFF; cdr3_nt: TGTGCCAGCAGTCGACAGGGGACTACGAACACCGGGGAGCTGTTTTTT
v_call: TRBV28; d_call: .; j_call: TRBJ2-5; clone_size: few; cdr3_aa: CASTSRGAGVVETQYF; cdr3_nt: TGTGCCAGCACCTCGAGGGGGGCGGGAGTGGTGGAGACCCAGTACTTC
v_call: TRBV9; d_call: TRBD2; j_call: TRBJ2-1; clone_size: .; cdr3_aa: CASSVSPGLADNEQFF; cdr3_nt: TGTGCCAGCAGCGTGTCCCCTGGACTAGCGGACAATGAGCAGTTCTTC
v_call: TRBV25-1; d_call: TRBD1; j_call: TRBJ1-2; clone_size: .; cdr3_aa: CASRGQGENYGYTF; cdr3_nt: TGTGCCAGCCGAGGACAGGGCGAGAACTATGGCTACACCTTC
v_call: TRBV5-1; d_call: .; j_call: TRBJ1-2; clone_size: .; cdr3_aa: CASSAAGDVGYGYTF; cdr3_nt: TGCGCCAGCAGCGCGGCAGGGGACGTGGGCTATGGCTACACCTTC